The clone carrying this T cell receptor beta chain was recorded once. The junction and the germline gene differ at one end; a read error may be behind it. These data come from a study of blood T cell repertoires in COVID-19. Original handling: The authors estimated nucleated cell counts from reference gene primer amplification. Sequencing used immunoSEQ multiplex PCR; TCRdb keeps in-frame clones, though not all of them. The V and J calls and clone size come from that table; D and trimming were worked out from the DNA. This sample has around 20,000 clones, with approximately 94% found just once. This CDR3 has 12 amino acids. Per the germline V gene, CDR1 is LNHDA and CDR2 is SQIVND (reference sequence).

J is TRBJ2-1 and V is TRBV19; 8 nucleotides align to TRBD1. The sample consisted of peripheral blood. The receptor's source is a human donor in a cohort sampled during active COVID-19. In DNA, the CDR3 is TGTGCCAGTAGTGTAGACAGGGGCGAGCAGTTCTTC. Translation: CASSVDRGEQFF.